Listed below are T cell receptor beta chains from one sample, sequenced in a study of vaccination effects on CD4 cells after COVID-19. Their antigens are not known. TCRdb keeps only in-frame clones here, not all; method: immunoSEQ multiplex PCR. The repertoire consists of roughly 53,000 clones, with 75% to 85% occurring once and the leading ten covering 5% to 6.5%. This material consisted of CD4+ T cells from PBMCs cultured with HCoV-OC43 spike peptides, taken before COVID-19 vaccination. Receptors were obtained from a human donor who received a COVID-19 vaccine. CDR3s include the opening cysteine and the closing phenylalanine or tryptophan. A D gene is named only where the DNA matches it firmly. A clone size is listed for some rows: how often the clone was seen (once, few, many), or a class if it is expanded.

TRBV4-3,TRBJ1-2,few,-,TGCGCCAGCAGCCAAGGAGGCAGCCCTAACTATGGCTACACCTTC,CASSQGGSPNYGYTF
TRBV7-9,TRBJ2-2,-,-,TGTGCCAGCAGCTTAGTTCGCCAGAGCACCGGGGAGCTGTTTTTT,CASSLVRQSTGELFF
TRBV3-1/TRBV3-2,TRBJ2-1,-,TRBD2,TGTGCCAGCGCTAGCGGGGGGGCAAGGTATAATGAGCAGTTCTTC,CASASGGARYNEQFF
TRBV7-2,TRBJ1-2,-,-,TGTGCCAGCAGCCCGGACAGAAACTATGGCTACACCTTC,CASSPDRNYGYTF
TRBV30,TRBJ1-5,few,-,TGTGCCTGGAGTGAAAGCACAGGGAATGGTCAGCCCCAGCATTTT,CAWSESTGNGQPQHF
TRBV28,TRBJ1-6,-,-,TGTGCCAGCAGTTTAATTCCGGGGAGGTTGAGCTCCTATAATTCACCCCTCCACTTT,CASSLIPGRLSSYNSPLHF
TRBV24-1,TRBJ2-5,-,TRBD1,TGTGCCACCAGTGATGCTAACAGGGGGCGACAGACCCAGTACTTC,CATSDANRGRQTQYF
TRBV4-1,TRBJ1-6,few,TRBD1,TGCGCCAGCAGCCGCGCGCTTGTCGGGACAGAGGGCGGAAACTCACCCCTCCACTTT,CASSRALVGTEGGNSPLHF
TRBV18,TRBJ1-4,-,-,TGTGCCAGCTCACCCGAGACAGTCACTAATGAAAAACTGTTTTTT,CASSPETVTNEKLFF
TRBV6-5,TRBJ2-1,once,-,TGTGCCAGCAGTTACGGAAAGGGGGTATCGAACAATGAGCAGTTCTTC,CASSYGKGVSNNEQFF
TRBV6-5,TRBJ2-3,-,TRBD1,TGTGCCAGCAGTTCCAGGGGGTCAGATACGCAGTATTTT,CASSSRGSDTQYF
TRBV7-2,TRBJ1-6,-,-,TGTGCCAGCAGTTCCCTTGGACTGGGGAACTCACCCCTCCACTTT,CASSSLGLGNSPLHF
TRBV21-1,TRBJ1-5,-,-,TGTGCCAGCAGCAATTTGGGAGGAGGAAGGCAGCCCCAGCATTTT,CASSNLGGGRQPQHF
TRBV15,TRBJ1-3,-,-,TGTGCCACTGGAAGCGACTTGAGCTCTGGAAACACCATATATTTT,CATGSDLSSGNTIYF
TRBV20-1,TRBJ2-3,-,-,TGCAGTGCTAGACCGAACTCAACGCAGTATTTT,CSARPNSTQYF